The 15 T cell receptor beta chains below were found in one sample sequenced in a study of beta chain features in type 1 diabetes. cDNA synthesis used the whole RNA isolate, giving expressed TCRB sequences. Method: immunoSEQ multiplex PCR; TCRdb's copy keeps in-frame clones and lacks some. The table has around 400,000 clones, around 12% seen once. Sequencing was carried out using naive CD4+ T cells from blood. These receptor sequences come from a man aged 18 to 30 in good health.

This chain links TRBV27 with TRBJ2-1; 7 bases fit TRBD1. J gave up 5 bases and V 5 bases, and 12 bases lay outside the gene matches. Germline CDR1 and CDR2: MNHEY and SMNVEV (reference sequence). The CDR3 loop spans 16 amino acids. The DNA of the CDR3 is TGTGCCAGCAGTCTTACCAGGGGGAGATGGGACAATGAGCAGTTCTTC. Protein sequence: CASSLTRGRWDNEQFF.

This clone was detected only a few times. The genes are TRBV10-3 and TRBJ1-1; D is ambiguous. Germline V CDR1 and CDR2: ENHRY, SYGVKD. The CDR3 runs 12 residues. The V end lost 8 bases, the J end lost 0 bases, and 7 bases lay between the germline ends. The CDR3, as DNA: TGTGCCATCGGCCAGATGAACACTGAAGCTTTCTTT. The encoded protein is CAIGQMNTEAFF.

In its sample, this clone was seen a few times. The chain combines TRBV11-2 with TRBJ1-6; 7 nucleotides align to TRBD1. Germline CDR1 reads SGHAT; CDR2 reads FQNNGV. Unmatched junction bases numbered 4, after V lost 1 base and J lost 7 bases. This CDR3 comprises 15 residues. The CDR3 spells CASSLGRGRNSPLHF. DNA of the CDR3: TGTGCCAGCAGCTTAGGTAGGGGGCGGAATTCACCCCTCCACTTT. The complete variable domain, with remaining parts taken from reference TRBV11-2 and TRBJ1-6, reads EAGVAQSPRYKIIEKRQSVAFWCNPISGHATLYWYQQILGQGPKLLIQFQNNGVVDDSQLPKDRFSAERLKGVDSTLKIQPAKLEDSAVYLCASSLGRGRNSPLHFGNGTRLTVT.

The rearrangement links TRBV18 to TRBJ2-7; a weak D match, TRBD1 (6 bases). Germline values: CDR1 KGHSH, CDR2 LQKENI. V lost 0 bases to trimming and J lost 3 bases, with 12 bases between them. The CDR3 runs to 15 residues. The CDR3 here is CASSPPSRGSYEQYF. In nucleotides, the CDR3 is TGTGCCAGCTCACCACCTAGCAGGGGAAGCTACGAGCAGTACTTC. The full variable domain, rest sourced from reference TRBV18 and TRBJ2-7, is NAGVMQNPRHLVRRRGQEARLRCSPMKGHSHVYWYRQLPEEGLKFMVYLQKENIIDESGMPKERFSAEFPKEGPSILRIQQVVRGDSAAYFCASSPPSRGSYEQYFGPGTRLTVT.

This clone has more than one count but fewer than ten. Here the CDR3 reads CSASDWNEQYF. The CDR3 nucleotides are TGCAGTGCTAGCGACTGGAACGAGCAGTACTTC. V and J are TRBV20-1 and TRBJ2-7, with no clear D. The germline V gene has CDR1 DFQATT and CDR2 SNEGSKA (reference sequence). V shed 3 bases and J shed 5 bases, with 8 bases lying between them. The length of the CDR3 is 11 residues.

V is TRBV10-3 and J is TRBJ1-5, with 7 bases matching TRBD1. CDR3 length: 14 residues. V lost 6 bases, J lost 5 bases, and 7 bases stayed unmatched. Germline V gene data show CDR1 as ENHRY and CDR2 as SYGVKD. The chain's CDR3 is CAISKGTDDQPQHF. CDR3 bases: TGTGCCATCAGCAAAGGGACAGATGATCAGCCCCAGCATTTT.

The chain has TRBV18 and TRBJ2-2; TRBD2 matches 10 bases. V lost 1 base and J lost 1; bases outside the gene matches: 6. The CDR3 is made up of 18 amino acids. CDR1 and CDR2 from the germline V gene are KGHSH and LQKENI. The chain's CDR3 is CASSPLRLAGGNTGELFF. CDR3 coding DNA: TGTGCCAGCTCACCACTTCGACTAGCGGGCGGGAACACCGGGGAGCTGTTTTTT.

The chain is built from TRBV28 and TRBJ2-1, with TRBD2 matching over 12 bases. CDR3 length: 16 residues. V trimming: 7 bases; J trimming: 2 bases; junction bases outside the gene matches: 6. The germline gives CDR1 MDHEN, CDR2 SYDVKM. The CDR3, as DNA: TGTGCCAGCACCGATCCTAGCGGGGGGGCCTACAATGAGCAGTTCTTC. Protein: CASTDPSGGAYNEQFF. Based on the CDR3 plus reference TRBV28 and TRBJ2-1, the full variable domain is DVKVTQSSRYLVKRTGEKVFLECVQDMDHENMFWYRQDPGLGLRLIYFSYDVKMKEKGDIPEGYSVSREKKERFSLILESASTNQTSMYLCASTDPSGGAYNEQFFGPGTRLTVL.

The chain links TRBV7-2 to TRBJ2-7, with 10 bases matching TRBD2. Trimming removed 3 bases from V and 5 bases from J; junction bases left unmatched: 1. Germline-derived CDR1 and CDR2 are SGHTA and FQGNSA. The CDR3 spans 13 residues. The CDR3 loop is CASSLLAGDEQYF. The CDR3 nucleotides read TGTGCCAGCAGCTTGCTAGCGGGAGACGAGCAGTACTTC.

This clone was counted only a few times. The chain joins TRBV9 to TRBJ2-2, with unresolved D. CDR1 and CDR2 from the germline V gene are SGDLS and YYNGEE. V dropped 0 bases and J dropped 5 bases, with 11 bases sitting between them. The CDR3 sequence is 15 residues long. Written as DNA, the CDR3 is TGTGCCAGCAGCGTAGACCCTCTAGAAACCGGGGAGCTGTTTTTT. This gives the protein CASSVDPLETGELFF.

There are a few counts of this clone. The CDR3 nucleotides read TGTGCCAGCAGTGTGAGAAACACCGGGGAGCTGTTTTTT. Translating it yields CASSVRNTGELFF. This chain uses TRBV6-1 with TRBJ2-2; D uncertain. Per germline, CDR1 MNHNS and CDR2 SASEGT. The CDR3 totals 13 residues. V lost 4 bases to trimming and J lost 2 bases, with 5 bases between them.

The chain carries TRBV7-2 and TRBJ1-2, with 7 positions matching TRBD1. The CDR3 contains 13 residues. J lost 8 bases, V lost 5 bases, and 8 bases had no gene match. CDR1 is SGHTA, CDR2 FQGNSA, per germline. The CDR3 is CASSEDRVGGYTF. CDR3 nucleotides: TGTGCCAGCAGCGAAGACAGGGTTGGCGGCTACACCTTC.

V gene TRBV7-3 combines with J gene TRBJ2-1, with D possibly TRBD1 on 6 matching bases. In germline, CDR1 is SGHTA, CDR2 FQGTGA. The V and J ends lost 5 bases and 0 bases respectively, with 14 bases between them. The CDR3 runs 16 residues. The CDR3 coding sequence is TGTGCCAGCAGCCCCACGAGGACAGTCTCCTACAATGAGCAGTTCTTC. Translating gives CASSPTRTVSYNEQFF.

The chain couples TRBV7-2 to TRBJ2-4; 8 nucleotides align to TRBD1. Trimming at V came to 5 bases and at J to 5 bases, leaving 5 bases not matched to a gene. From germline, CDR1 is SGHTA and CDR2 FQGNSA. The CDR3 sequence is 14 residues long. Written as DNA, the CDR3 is TGTGCCAGCAGCATTCGACAGGGGCAAAACATTCAGTACTTC. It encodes CASSIRQGQNIQYF.

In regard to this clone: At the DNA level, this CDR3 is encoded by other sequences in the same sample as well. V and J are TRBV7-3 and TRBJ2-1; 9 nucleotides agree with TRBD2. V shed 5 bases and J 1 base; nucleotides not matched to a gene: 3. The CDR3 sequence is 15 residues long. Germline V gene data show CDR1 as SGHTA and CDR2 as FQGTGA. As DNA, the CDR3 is TGTGCCAGCAGCCTAGCGGGAAGTTCCTACAATGAGCAGTTCTTC. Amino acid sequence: CASSLAGSSYNEQFF. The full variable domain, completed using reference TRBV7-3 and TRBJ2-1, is GAGVSQTPSNKVTEKGKYVELRCDPISGHTALYWYRQSLGQGPEFLIYFQGTGAADDSGLPNDRFFAVRPEGSVSTLKIQRTERGDSAVYLCASSLAGSSYNEQFFGPGTRLTVL.